One sample yielded the 17 T cell receptor beta chains listed below, sequenced in a study of vaccination and CD4 T cells after COVID-19. The treatment: roughly 11-day PBMC culture with coronavirus spike peptide pools or control peptides (ViraFEST assay). These receptors' antigens are unknown. Sequencing of the DNA from cultured CD4+ T cells was carried out with the Oncomine TCR Beta short-read assay. A single record per CDR3 protein comes from TCRdb applying MiXCR to the PCR reads. This sample has 15,000 to 20,000 distinct CDR3 sequences, with approximately 58% found just once. The source was CD4+ T cells from blood, cultured in vitro, collected after SARS-CoV-2 vaccination. The origin of the receptors is a human donor who had recovered from COVID-19.

The chain links TRBV20-1 to TRBJ2-7, with D unresolved. V gave up 0 bases and J gave up 5 bases, with 14 bases separating them. This CDR3 contains 14 residues. Germline assignment: CDR1 DFQATT and CDR2 SNEGSKA (reference sequence). CDR3 bases: TGCAGTGCTAGAGATCCCGAGGCAGACGACGAGCAGTACTTC. Its protein is CSARDPEADDEQYF.

This clonotype has a handful of counts. This rearrangement joins TRBV7-9 to TRBJ1-6; D uncertain. Trimming removed 1 base at V and 8 bases at J, with 9 bases between. The V gene's germline CDR1 is SEHNR and CDR2 FQNEAQ (reference sequence). This CDR3 has 14 residues. The chain's CDR3 is CASSLGSPDSPLHF. CDR3 sequence (DNA): TGTGCCAGCAGCTTAGGGAGCCCAGATTCACCCCTCCACTTT.

This chain connects TRBV12-3 or TRBV12-4 to TRBJ2-5; 13 bases fit TRBD2. The trim removed 4 bases at V and 8 bases at J, leaving 7 bases unmatched. The CDR3 is 15 residues long. The CDR3 DNA sequence: TGTGCCAGCAGTTCCGGACTAGCGGGAGTAGAAACCCAGTACTTC. Protein product: CASSSGLAGVETQYF.

The V and J genes are TRBV6-1 and TRBJ2-5; 8 bases align to TRBD2. The CDR3 is 15 amino acids. Germline lookup yields CDR1 MNHNS and CDR2 SASEGT. V lost 4 bases to trimming and J lost 5 bases; unmatched junction nucleotides: 9. The CDR3 DNA reads TGTGCCAGCAGTGCGGGAGGGGTAGTGGGGGAGACCCAGTACTTC. This sequence encodes CASSAGGVVGETQYF.

The chain links TRBV18 to TRBJ1-2, with D perhaps TRBD1 (6 bases). V dropped 2 bases and J dropped 3 bases, with 13 bases sitting between them. CDR3 length: 15 amino acids. Germline V gene sequence: CDR1 KGHSH, CDR2 LQKENI. CDR3 in amino acids: CASSPNRGTDYGYTF. In nucleotides, the CDR3 is TGTGCCAGCTCACCAAATAGGGGGACTGACTATGGCTACACCTTC.

This clonotype occurred a few times. The chain is built from TRBV19 and TRBJ2-5; 7 positions agree with TRBD1. V dropped 3 bases and J dropped 2; count of bases not matched to a gene: 0. The CDR3 runs to 13 residues. Germline values: CDR1 LNHDA, CDR2 SQIVND (reference sequence). The CDR3: CASSIRGQETQYF. CDR3 nucleotide sequence: TGTGCCAGTAGTATCAGGGGGCAAGAGACCCAGTACTTC.

The table lists this clonotype with a few counts. The genes are TRBV6-1 and TRBJ1-2, with 7 nucleotides matching TRBD1. With V trimmed by 7 bases and J by 4 bases, 9 bases remained unmatched. The CDR3 runs to 14 residues. CDR1 is MNHNS, CDR2 SASEGT, per germline. Here the CDR3 reads CASTGTVPGYGYTF. The CDR3 region has the DNA TGTGCCAGCACCGGGACAGTCCCAGGCTATGGCTACACCTTC.

The chain recombines TRBV7-7 with TRBJ2-2; D may match TRBD1 or TRBD2 (7 bases each). The CDR3 covers 12 residues. The germline V gene has CDR1 SSHAT and CDR2 FNYEAQ (reference sequence). The V and J ends lost 5 bases and 12 bases respectively, with 13 bases between them. CDR3 sequence: CASSGLGGQLFF. CDR3 coding DNA: TGTGCCAGCAGCGGACTAGGGGGCCAGCTGTTTTTT.

This clonotype has just a few counts. V gene TRBV24-1 combines with J gene TRBJ2-5, with TRBD2 matching 8 bases. CDR3 length: 15 residues. Germline values: CDR1 KGHDR, CDR2 SFDVKD. The J segment lost 4 bases and the V segment lost 4 bases, leaving 7 bases of the junction unmatched. The CDR3 DNA reads as TGTGCCACCAGTGACGGGGGGGTTTCTGGAGAGACCCAGTACTTC. This sequence encodes CATSDGGVSGETQYF.

The chain links TRBV7-8 to TRBJ2-1; TRBD2 agrees at 9 bases. V lost 5 bases and J lost 2; bases outside the gene matches: 4. The CDR3 loop spans 15 amino acids. CDR1 and CDR2 from the germline V gene are SGHVS and FQNEAQ. CDR3: CASSLIAGAYNEQFF. CDR3 bases: TGTGCCAGCAGCCTAATAGCGGGGGCCTACAATGAGCAGTTCTTC.

The gene calls are TRBV7-6 and TRBJ2-3; D uncertain. V dropped 5 bases and J dropped 6 bases, with 12 bases sitting between them. The CDR3 runs to 13 residues. Germline V gene sequence: CDR1 SGHVS, CDR2 FNYEAQ. DNA for the CDR3: TGTGCCAGCAGCGAAATGGTTTCGGATACGCAGTATTTT. As protein: CASSEMVSDTQYF.

The genes are TRBV5-4 and TRBJ1-2; 9 nucleotides agree with TRBD1. The germline V gene has CDR1 SGHNT and CDR2 YYREEE (reference sequence). The CDR3 totals 15 residues. J gave up 3 bases and V 1 base, and 4 bases lay outside the gene matches. In DNA form, the CDR3 reads TGTGCCAGCAGCTTGCCGGGACAGGGTCACTATGGCTACACCTTC. Encoded protein: CASSLPGQGHYGYTF. The full variable domain, in which reference TRBV5-4 and TRBJ1-2 provide the parts outside the CDR3, is ETGVTQSPTHLIKTRGQQVTLRCSSQSGHNTVSWYQQALGQGPQFIFQYYREEENGRGNFPPRFSGLQFPNYSSELNVNALELDDSALYLCASSLPGQGHYGYTFGSGTRLTVV.

This rearrangement joins TRBV2 to TRBJ1-6, with 8 positions matching TRBD1. The V segment lost 5 bases and the J segment 8 bases; nucleotides outside the gene matches: 5. This CDR3 contains 14 residues. Germline-derived CDR1 and CDR2 are SNHLY and FYNNEI. The CDR3 nucleotides read TGTGCCAGCAGTCGAGACAGGGGCTATTCACCCCTCCACTTT. It is translated as CASSRDRGYSPLHF.

The chain uses TRBV6-4 and TRBJ1-5, with TRBD1 as a possible D gene (6 bases). This CDR3 spans 19 amino acids. The ends were cut back, 2 bases at V and 0 bases at J, with 20 bases in the middle. Germline CDR1 and CDR2: MRHNA and SNTAGT. The CDR3 sequence is CASSDRVRGTEYSNQPQHF. DNA of the CDR3: TGTGCCAGCAGTGACCGCGTCAGGGGTACAGAATATAGCAATCAGCCCCAGCATTTT.

The chain has TRBV6-2 or TRBV6-3 and TRBJ2-7; 10 bases agree with TRBD2. This CDR3 has 15 residues. Germline V gene data show CDR1 as MNHEY and CDR2 as SVGEGT. J lost 3 bases, V lost 6 bases, and 8 bases had no gene match. The CDR3 spells CASSLAGGLNYEQYF. DNA for the CDR3: TGTGCCAGCAGCTTAGCGGGGGGTTTGAACTACGAGCAGTACTTC.

This chain joins TRBV3-1 and TRBJ1-6; D gene unclear. The germline CDR1 and CDR2 sequences are LGHDT and YNNKEL (reference sequence). V lost 1 base, J lost 2 bases, and 6 bases lay in between. The CDR3 has 15 amino acids. The CDR3 spells CASSQATAYNSPLHF. The CDR3 region has the DNA TGTGCCAGCAGCCAAGCCACAGCCTATAATTCACCCCTCCACTTT.

The rearrangement links TRBV28 to TRBJ1-5; D is ambiguous. Germline lookup yields CDR1 MDHEN and CDR2 SYDVKM. The CDR3 has 13 amino acids. Trimming took 7 bases from V and 6 from J, leaving 13 bases between them. The CDR3 coding sequence is TGTGCCAGCACAGGAGAAACGTTTCAGCCCCAGCATTTT. Its translation is CASTGETFQPQHF.